The clone carrying this T cell receptor (beta chain) has just a few counts. Its antigen is unknown. These data are taken from a study of PD-1 blockade in classical Hodgkin lymphoma. The sample's time point: cycle 4 day 1 (C4D1), after around six weeks of nivolumab. Every single patient, without exception, relapsed after autologous stem cell transplantation, and brentuximab vedotin exposure varied. After PBMCs were thawed, their CD8+ T cells were isolated by magnetic negative selection. Germline CDR1 MNHEY, CDR2 SVGAGI. V was clipped by 4 bases and J by 7 bases; unmatched bases: 0. CDR3 length equals 13 residues. Study observations and caveats: Complete responders matched newly diagnosed patients in baseline diversity. Compared with baseline, CD4+ but not CD8+ TCR diversity had risen significantly by C4D1. TCR diversity at baseline was reported to be reduced in newly diagnosed patients relative to healthy donors. Nothing has yet pinned down what causes the repertoire differences, possibly disease activity or prior therapy.

Sequenced by immunoSEQ multiplex PCR; TCRdb stores in-frame clones only, minus some. The sample has over a thousand clones; roughly 72% are singletons. The input for sequencing was CD8+ T cells from blood, taken before the fourth cycle of nivolumab. The V gene is TRBV6-5, the J gene TRBJ2-1; 11 bases align to TRBD2. This TCR was recovered from a human donor with classical Hodgkin lymphoma. The donor label of this sample is uncertain. Here the CDR3 DNA reads TGTGCCAGCAGTTGGACTAGCGGGAATGAGCAGTTCTTC. It encodes CASSWTSGNEQFF.